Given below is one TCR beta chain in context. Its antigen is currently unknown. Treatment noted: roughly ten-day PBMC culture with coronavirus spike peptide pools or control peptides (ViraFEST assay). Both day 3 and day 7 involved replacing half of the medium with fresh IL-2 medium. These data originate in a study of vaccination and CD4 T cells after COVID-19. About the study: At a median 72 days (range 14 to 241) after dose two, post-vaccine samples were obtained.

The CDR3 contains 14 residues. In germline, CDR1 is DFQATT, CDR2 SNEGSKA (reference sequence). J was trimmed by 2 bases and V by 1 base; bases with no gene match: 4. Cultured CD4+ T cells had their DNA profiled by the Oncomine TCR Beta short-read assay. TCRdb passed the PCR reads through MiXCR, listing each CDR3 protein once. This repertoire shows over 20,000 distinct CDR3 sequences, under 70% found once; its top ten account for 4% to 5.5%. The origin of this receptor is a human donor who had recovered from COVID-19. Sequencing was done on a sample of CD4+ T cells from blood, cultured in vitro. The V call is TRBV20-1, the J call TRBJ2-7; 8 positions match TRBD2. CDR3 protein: CSARVGTSAYEQYF. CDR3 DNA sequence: TGCAGTGCTAGAGTGGGGACTAGTGCCTACGAGCAGTACTTC.